Following are 30 T cell receptor beta chains from one sample sequenced in a study of blood T cell repertoires in COVID-19. The table came from immunoSEQ multiplex PCR; TCRdb's copy has only in-frame clones and leaves some out. The sample holds 230,000 or so clones, approximately 85% seen once. The sequenced material came from PBMCs or T cells enriched from blood (not recorded which). The source of these receptors is a woman in her forties or fifties who had been exposed to COVID-19.

The chain uses TRBV9 and TRBJ2-5; maybe TRBD2 (5 bases). Germline CDR1 is SGDLS and CDR2 is YYNGEE. Trimming took off 4 bases at V and 4 bases at J, with 11 bases between the two ends. CDR3 length: 13 amino acids. The CDR3 DNA is TGTGCCAGCAGCCCCCCGGGGTTAGAGACCCAGTACTTC. Its protein product is CASSPPGLETQYF.

This clone came up a few times. The chain couples TRBV18 to TRBJ2-1, with TRBD1 matching over 9 bases. Germline CDR1 KGHSH, CDR2 LQKENI. V gave up 6 bases and J gave up 7 bases; unmatched junction bases: 7. The CDR3 runs to 14 residues. The CDR3 DNA is TGTGCCAGCTCCAGACAGGGGGGCGGAAATGAGCAGTTCTTC. It encodes CASSRQGGGNEQFF.

This chain uses TRBV5-5 with TRBJ1-2; D might be TRBD1 (5 bases). CDR1 and CDR2 (germline): SGHKS, YYEKEE (reference sequence). The CDR3 contains 13 residues. V lost 2 bases and J lost 8, with 13 bases in between. CDR3 in DNA: TGTGCCAGCAGCTTCGACAGCCGACGAGGCTACACCTTC. Its translation is CASSFDSRRGYTF.

J is TRBJ1-1 and V is TRBV5-5, with D unresolved. The germline V gene encodes CDR1 SGHKS and CDR2 YYEKEE (reference sequence). V lost 2 bases to trimming and J lost 6 bases, with 17 bases between them. The CDR3 contains 15 residues. CDR3 nucleotide sequence: TGTGCCAGCAGCTTAACCCACAGAGGGTTGGCTGAAGCTTTCTTT. Amino acids: CASSLTHRGLAEAFF.

The J gene is TRBJ1-1, the V gene TRBV9; 8 positions agree with TRBD1. The CDR3 is 13 amino acids. The germline CDR1 and CDR2 sequences are SGDLS and YYNGEE. After removal of 4 bases from V and 7 bases from J, the junction contained 6 bases not matched to a gene. The CDR3 here is CASSMGQDLEAFF. Written as DNA, the CDR3 is TGTGCCAGCAGCATGGGACAGGATCTTGAAGCTTTCTTT. The entire variable domain, with the rest obtained from reference TRBV9 and TRBJ1-1, is as follows: DSGVTQTPKHLITATGQRVTLRCSPRSGDLSVYWYQQSLDQGLQFLIQYYNGEERAKGNILERFSAQQFPDLHSELNLSSLELGDSALYFCASSMGQDLEAFFGQGTRLTVV.

The J gene is TRBJ2-3, the V gene TRBV11-1, with D possibly TRBD2 on 6 matching bases. Germline CDR1 is SGHAT and CDR2 is FQDESV (reference sequence). Trimming took 5 bases from V and 5 from J, leaving 17 bases between them. This CDR3 has 15 residues. The CDR3, as DNA: TGTGCCAGCAGCCGTTACCTCGGGGGTGGAGATACGCAGTATTTT. This codes for CASSRYLGGGDTQYF.

Notes on this clone: A read error may produce the germline difference seen at one junction end. The J gene is TRBJ1-2, the V gene TRBV5-1, with 9 bases matching TRBD1. The germline CDR1 and CDR2 sequences are SGHRS and YFSETQ. The CDR3 consists of 16 residues. Here the CDR3 DNA reads TGCGCCAGCAGATTGGGGGCCAACAGGGGGCTTGGTGGCTACACCTTC. Its protein is CASRLGANRGLGGYTF.

The chain has TRBV10-3 and TRBJ1-4; tentatively, D is TRBD1 (6 bases). Trimming shortened V by 8 bases and J by 5 bases, and 12 bases separated the two germline ends. Per the germline V gene, CDR1 is ENHRY and CDR2 is SYGVKD. This CDR3 region has 13 residues. The CDR3 protein is CAIQGGANEKLFF. CDR3 coding DNA: TGTGCCATCCAAGGGGGGGCCAATGAAAAACTGTTTTTT.

V and J are TRBV9 and TRBJ2-3; TRBD2 aligns across 9 bases. V trimming: 0 bases; J trimming: 1 base; junction bases outside the gene matches: 9. The CDR3 loop spans 18 amino acids. Germline CDR1 SGDLS, CDR2 YYNGEE. The CDR3 DNA reads TGTGCCAGCAGCGTAGATCAGAGGTTAGCGGGGGGCACAGATACGCAGTATTTT. Translating gives CASSVDQRLAGGTDTQYF.

J is TRBJ1-1 and V is TRBV10-3, with 8 bases lining up with TRBD1. CDR1 is ENHRY, CDR2 SYGVKD, per germline. The CDR3 runs to 11 residues. The V segment lost 6 bases and the J segment 8 bases; nucleotides outside the gene matches: 2. The CDR3 region has the DNA TGTGCCATCAGGGGACAGGCCGAAGCTTTCTTT. Its protein is CAIRGQAEAFF.

This clone was observed once. The chain has TRBV18 and TRBJ1-2; D not certain. The CDR3 consists of 12 residues. The V gene lost 2 bases and the J gene lost 7 bases, with 8 bases spanning the gap. The germline V gene encodes CDR1 KGHSH and CDR2 LQKENI. The CDR3 loop reads CASSPEDSGYTF. In DNA form, the CDR3 reads TGTGCCAGCTCACCAGAGGACTCTGGCTACACCTTC.

The chain has TRBV6-2 or TRBV6-3 and TRBJ2-3, with D maybe TRBD2 (5 bases). Trimming took 6 bases from V and 0 from J, leaving 13 bases between them. Looked up from germline, CDR1 is MNHEY and CDR2 is SVGEGT. The CDR3 runs to 15 residues. The CDR3 region is CASSNLRVSTDTQYF. CDR3 coding DNA: TGTGCCAGCAGCAATCTGAGGGTTAGCACAGATACGCAGTATTTT.

This clone was observed a handful of times. The chain carries TRBV3-1 (or the pseudogene TRBV3-2) and TRBJ2-1, with 11 positions matching TRBD2. Germline-derived CDR1 and CDR2 are LGHDT and YNNKEL (reference sequence). This CDR3 is 15 amino acids long. V was pared by 5 bases and J by 6 bases, with 6 bases of the junction left unmatched. In DNA, the CDR3 is TGTGCCAGCAGCGTACTAGCGGGGGCCTCCAATGAGCAGTTCTTC. It translates to CASSVLAGASNEQFF.

The rearrangement uses TRBV19 and TRBJ1-2; D unresolved. The germline V gene encodes CDR1 LNHDA and CDR2 SQIVND (reference sequence). Trimming pared 7 bases from V and 0 bases from J, leaving 9 bases between. The CDR3 contains 13 residues. This chain's CDR3 is CASIRGANYGYTF. In nucleotides, the CDR3 is TGTGCCAGTATACGAGGCGCTAACTATGGCTACACCTTC.

This rearrangement joins TRBV4-2 to TRBJ2-5; D perhaps matches TRBD1 (6 bases). This CDR3 spans 16 amino acids. V lost 4 bases, J lost 3 bases, and 18 bases lay in between. Germline CDR1 LGHNA, CDR2 YNFKEQ. CDR3 DNA: TGTGCCAGCAGCCCGCAGGGGCCAGGAGGAGAAGAGACCCAGTACTTC. Its protein is CASSPQGPGGEETQYF.

This chain uses TRBV18 with TRBJ1-6; the D gene is possibly TRBD1 (5 bases). CDR3 length: 14 amino acids. CDR1 is KGHSH, CDR2 LQKENI, per germline. Trimming stripped 5 bases from V and 10 bases from J, with 15 bases between. The DNA of the CDR3 is TGTGCCAGCTCAACGTCGGGGGGAGGGTCACCCCTCCACTTT. It encodes CASSTSGGGSPLHF.

The rearrangement uses TRBV6-5 and TRBJ1-3; 8 bases fit TRBD1. Germline values: CDR1 MNHEY, CDR2 SVGAGI. This CDR3 is built from 15 residues. J gave up 4 bases and V 6 bases, and 8 bases lay outside the gene matches. DNA of the CDR3: TGTGCCAGCAGCCAAACTTGGACAGGGGGAAACACCATATATTTT. Amino acids: CASSQTWTGGNTIYF.

The V and J genes are TRBV27 and TRBJ1-1, with D unresolved. This CDR3 spans 12 amino acids. Trimming shortened V by 5 bases and J by 5 bases, and 9 bases separated the two germline ends. The V gene's germline CDR1 is MNHEY and CDR2 SMNVEV (reference sequence). The CDR3 here is CASSPGGTEAFF. CDR3 nucleotide sequence: TGTGCCAGCAGTCCCGGAGGAACTGAAGCTTTCTTT.

V is TRBV12-5 and J is TRBJ2-7; D possibly corresponds to TRBD1 (6 bases). The V end lost 3 bases, the J end lost 3 bases, and 18 bases lay between the germline ends. This CDR3 contains 16 residues. Germline-derived CDR1 and CDR2 are LGHNT and FRNRAP. As DNA, the CDR3 is TGTGCTAGTGGTTTCTCTGGGCAGGGGAGTCACTACGAGCAGTACTTC. Translating gives CASGFSGQGSHYEQYF.

V is TRBV19 and J is TRBJ1-1; no reliable D call. CDR3 length: 15 residues. Germline values: CDR1 LNHDA, CDR2 SQIVND (reference sequence). V was shortened by 7 bases and J by 7 bases, with 22 bases between the two germline ends. The CDR3 region has the DNA TGTGCCAGTACTCTTCTCGCTGCAGGACTTCTTGAAGCTTTCTTT. Translating it yields CASTLLAAGLLEAFF. Full variable domain (remainder filled in from reference TRBV19 and TRBJ1-1): DGGITQSPKYLFRKEGQNVTLSCEQNLNHDAMYWYRQDPGQGLRLIYYSQIVNDFQKGDIAEGYSVSREKKESFPLTVTSAQKNPTAFYLCASTLLAAGLLEAFFGQGTRLTVV.

This clone was counted a few times. This chain connects TRBV6-5 to TRBJ2-5; maybe TRBD2 (6 bases). From germline, CDR1 is MNHEY and CDR2 SVGAGI. The CDR3 runs to 14 residues. With 6 bases removed from V and 5 bases from J, the gap between germline ends came to 16 bases. The DNA for the CDR3 is TGTGCCAGCAGGCCCAGTGGAGGGGATGAGACCCAGTACTTC. Translated: CASRPSGGDETQYF.

The rearrangement joins TRBV15 to TRBJ1-2; D is uncertain. Germline V gene data show CDR1 as LNHNV and CDR2 as YYDKDF (reference sequence). Trimming removed 0 bases from V and 7 bases from J, with 12 bases in between. This CDR3 has 14 amino acids. CDR3 nucleotide sequence: TGTGCCACCAGCAGAGATATCCTCGAGGGTGGCTACACCTTC. Residues: CATSRDILEGGYTF.

The V gene is TRBV3-1 (or the pseudogene TRBV3-2), the J gene TRBJ1-2; D possibly corresponds to TRBD1 (6 bases). This CDR3 has 15 residues. Trimming removed 4 bases from V and 3 bases from J, with 15 bases in between. CDR1 is LGHDT, CDR2 YNNKEL, per germline (reference sequence). CDR3 DNA sequence: TGTGCCAGCAGCCCGGGTGGGGGCGCACACTATGGCTACACCTTC. Its translation: CASSPGGGAHYGYTF.

This clone has a single count. This chain joins TRBV9 and TRBJ1-4; D is unclear. Germline V gene data show CDR1 as SGDLS and CDR2 as YYNGEE. V lost 4 bases to trimming and J lost 8 bases, with 18 bases between them. The CDR3 contains 15 residues. For the CDR3, the DNA is TGTGCCAGCAGCCCAGCGGGCAGCTCGAGGGAAAAACTGTTTTTT. Encoded protein: CASSPAGSSREKLFF.

The CDR3 region is CASSIKGPSGAYEQYF. DNA of the CDR3: TGTGCCAGTAGTATCAAGGGTCCTAGCGGGGCTTACGAGCAGTACTTC. This chain uses TRBV19 with TRBJ2-7; TRBD2 agrees at 9 bases. This CDR3 comprises 16 residues. The junction had 10 bases not matched to a gene; V was cut back by 3 bases and J by 4 bases. Germline-derived CDR1 and CDR2 are LNHDA and SQIVND (reference sequence).

This chain links TRBV10-2 with TRBJ2-4, with TRBD1 matching 9 bases. V was pared by 6 bases and J by 5 bases, with 5 bases of the junction left unmatched. This CDR3 spans 14 amino acids. Germline V gives CDR1 WSHSY, CDR2 SAAADI. CDR3 nucleotides: TGCGCCAGCAGACTGGGACAGGGTCAAAACATTCAGTACTTC. Amino acids: CASRLGQGQNIQYF.

The chain employs TRBV11-2 and TRBJ2-1, with D perhaps TRBD1 (6 bases). V lost 3 bases, J lost 7 bases, and 16 bases lay in between. Germline CDR1 reads SGHAT; CDR2 reads FQNNGV. There are 15 residues in the CDR3. The CDR3 region has the DNA TGTGCCAGCAGCTTGAGGGGGTCGGACACGAATGAGCAGTTCTTC. This encodes CASSLRGSDTNEQFF.

The chain links TRBV20-1 to TRBJ1-2; D might be TRBD1 (5 bases). The ends were cut back, 5 bases at V and 4 bases at J, with 8 bases in the middle. The CDR3 length is 11 residues. Germline loops: CDR1 DFQATT, CDR2 SNEGSKA (reference sequence). The chain's CDR3 is CSAYDSYGYTF. The DNA of the CDR3 is TGCAGTGCTTACGACAGCTATGGCTACACCTTC.

This clone showed up just a few times. CDR3 coding DNA: TGTGCCACCAGTGACTGGACAAATCAGCCCCAGCATTTT. Amino acid sequence: CATSDWTNQPQHF. The J gene is TRBJ1-5, the V gene TRBV24-1, with D possibly matching TRBD1 (5 bases). Per germline, CDR1 KGHDR and CDR2 SFDVKD. V lost 4 bases to trimming and J lost 4 bases, with 7 bases between them. The CDR3 spans 13 residues.

This clone has only one observation. This rearrangement joins TRBV20-1 to TRBJ1-1; D remains ambiguous. Germline assignment: CDR1 DFQATT and CDR2 SNEGSKA (reference sequence). This CDR3 has 9 amino acids. The chain's CDR3 is CSVNTEAFF. DNA of the CDR3: TGCAGCGTGAACACTGAAGCTTTCTTT.